This TCR beta chain is drawn from a study of cytomegalovirus exposure and HLA in healthy donors. This CDR3 has 15 residues. The germline gives CDR1 WNHNN, CDR2 SYGVQD (reference sequence). The ends lost 3 bases at V and 2 bases at J; junction bases unmatched: 7. PCR used 60 Vbeta primers and 13 Jbeta primers. Using immunoSEQ multiplex PCR, the repertoire was profiled, and TCRdb retains in-frame clones only, with some absent. The table records under 150,000 clones, around 79% of them present only once. The sample consisted of PBMCs. V usage is TRBV10-1 and J usage is TRBJ2-7; 7 bases are a match to TRBD2. The origin of this receptor is a man aged 40-49 years in good health and CMV-seropositive. The CDR3 protein is CASSESGGPTYEQYF. The CDR3 DNA is TGCGCCAGCAGTGAATCGGGGGGACCTACCTACGAGCAGTACTTC.